The 7 T cell receptor beta chains in this list originate from one sample, sequenced in a study of T cell changes during pregnancy in multiple sclerosis. The method was immunoSEQ multiplex PCR; TCRdb's version includes in-frame clones alone and lacks a portion of them. The sample yields some 60,000 clones, 90% to 95% seen once. This specimen consisted of peripheral blood, obtained before pregnancy. Every receptor here comes from a female donor with multiple sclerosis, enrolled in a pregnancy study.

The chain's CDR3 is CASSLSLGASPLHF. CDR3 nucleotide sequence: TGTGCCAGCAGTTTAAGTCTGGGGGCCTCACCCCTCCACTTT. The chain employs TRBV27 and TRBJ1-6; possible D gene TRBD1, 6 bases. Germline V gene data show CDR1 as MNHEY and CDR2 as SMNVEV (reference sequence). The CDR3 spans 14 residues. V dropped 2 bases and J dropped 10 bases, with 12 bases sitting between them.

The CDR3 here is CASSERGGRRRDTEAFF. Here the CDR3 DNA reads TGCGCCAGCAGTGAGAGGGGGGGGAGAAGGAGGGATACTGAAGCTTTCTTT. The V call is TRBV10-1, the J call TRBJ1-1, with D possibly TRBD1 on 6 matching bases. Between the trimmed V and J ends, which lost 2 bases and 5 bases, there was a span of 21 bases. Per the germline V gene, CDR1 is WNHNN and CDR2 is SYGVQD (reference sequence). The CDR3 is made up of 17 amino acids.

The rearrangement links TRBV11-3 to TRBJ2-3; D unresolved. Trimming removed 4 bases from V and 1 base from J, with 21 bases in between. Germline values: CDR1 SGHNT, CDR2 YENEEA. The CDR3 sequence is 18 residues long. CDR3 DNA sequence: TGTGCCAGCAGCTCCTTACCCTCAACGTCTAGAGGCACAGATACGCAGTATTTT. Its protein product is CASSSLPSTSRGTDTQYF.

J is TRBJ2-5 and V is TRBV11-3, with 8 nucleotides matching TRBD1. The ends lost 1 base at V and 2 bases at J; junction bases unmatched: 9. CDR1 and CDR2 (germline): SGHNT, YENEEA. This CDR3 comprises 17 residues. Here the CDR3 DNA reads TGTGCCAGCAGCTTAGGGCTAACCGACAGGGGACAAGAGACCCAGTACTTC. Translating gives CASSLGLTDRGQETQYF.

This chain connects TRBV6-6 to TRBJ2-7; 10 nucleotides match TRBD1. V lost 2 bases, J lost 0 bases, and 4 bases stayed unmatched. Germline V gene sequence: CDR1 MNHNY, CDR2 SVGAGI (reference sequence). The length of the CDR3 is 16 residues. Here the CDR3 reads CASSYLGQGSSYEQYF. The CDR3 DNA reads TGTGCCAGCAGTTACCTGGGACAGGGGAGCTCCTACGAGCAGTACTTC.

This chain links TRBV25-1 with TRBJ2-1; no clear D. V dropped 2 bases and J dropped 5 bases, with 7 bases sitting between them. The CDR3 spans 13 residues. Germline V gene lookup returns CDR1 MGHDK and CDR2 SYGVNS. The CDR3, as DNA: TGTGCCAGCAGTGAACAGGAACACAATGAGCAGTTCTTC. Translated: CASSEQEHNEQFF.

The V gene is TRBV18, the J gene TRBJ1-5; 8 bases agree with TRBD1. Germline V gives CDR1 KGHSH, CDR2 LQKENI. V shed 3 bases, J shed 9 bases, and the junction held 4 bases outside the gene matches. The CDR3 spans 13 residues. DNA for the CDR3: TGTGCCAGCTCACCCCAGGGGGCCATGCCCCAGCATTTT. Its protein product is CASSPQGAMPQHF. The full variable domain, rest sourced from reference TRBV18 and TRBJ1-5, is NAGVMQNPRHLVRRRGQEARLRCSPMKGHSHVYWYRQLPEEGLKFMVYLQKENIIDESGMPKERFSAEFPKEGPSILRIQQVVRGDSAAYFCASSPQGAMPQHFGDGTRLSIL.